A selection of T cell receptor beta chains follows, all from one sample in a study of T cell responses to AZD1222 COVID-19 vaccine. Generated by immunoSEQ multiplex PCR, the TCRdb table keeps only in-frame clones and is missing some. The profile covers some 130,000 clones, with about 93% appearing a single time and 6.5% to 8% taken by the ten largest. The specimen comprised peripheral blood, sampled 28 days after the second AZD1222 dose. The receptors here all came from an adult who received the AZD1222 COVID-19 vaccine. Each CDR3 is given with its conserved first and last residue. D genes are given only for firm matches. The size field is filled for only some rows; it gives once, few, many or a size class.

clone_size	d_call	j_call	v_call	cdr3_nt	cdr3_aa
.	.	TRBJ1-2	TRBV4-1	TGCGCCAGCAGCCAAGACGGGGAGGGTTATGGCTACACCTTC	CASSQDGEGYGYTF
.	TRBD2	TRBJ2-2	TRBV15	TGTGCCACCAGCAGAGTGCAGGGAGGGACCGGGGAGCTGTTTTTT	CATSRVQGGTGELFF
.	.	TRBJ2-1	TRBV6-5	TGTGCCAGCGGGGGGGCCTCGAGCTACAATGAGCAGTTCTTC	CASGGASSYNEQFF
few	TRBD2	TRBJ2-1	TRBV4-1	TGCGCCAGCAGCCCTACTAGCGGGGGGGCCATTGAGCAGTTCTTC	CASSPTSGGAIEQFF
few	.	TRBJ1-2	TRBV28	TGTGCCTCAGCACCCGGGACAACTAACTATGGCTACACCTTC	CASAPGTTNYGYTF
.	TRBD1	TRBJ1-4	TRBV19	TGTGCCAGTAGTGGACAGGGCCACGGGAATGAAAAACTGTTTTTT	CASSGQGHGNEKLFF
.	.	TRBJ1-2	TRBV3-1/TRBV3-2	TGTGCCAGCAGCGGAGGGAGCGGCTACACCTTC	CASSGGSGYTF
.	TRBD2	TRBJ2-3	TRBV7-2	TGTGCCAGCAGCTTGAGGCTAGCGGGGGGTTCGGATACGCAGTATTTT	CASSLRLAGGSDTQYF
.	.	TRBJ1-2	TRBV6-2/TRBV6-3	TGTGCCAGCCGTTTTTTAGGGTTACCCTATGGCTACACCTTC	CASRFLGLPYGYTF
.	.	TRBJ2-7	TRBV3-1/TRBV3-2	TGTGCCAGCAGCCAAGGCCCCCCGCCCTTGTACGAGCAGTACTTC	CASSQGPPPLYEQYF
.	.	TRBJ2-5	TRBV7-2	TGTGCCAGCAGCGCGACCGGGATTCAGGAGACCCAGTACTTC	CASSATGIQETQYF
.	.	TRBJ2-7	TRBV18	TGTGCCAGCTCACTAAGACAGGGAGGATCCTACGAGCAGTACTTC	CASSLRQGGSYEQYF
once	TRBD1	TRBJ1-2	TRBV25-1	TGTGCCAGCAGTGAATTGGACAGGGGAGGGGGTTACACCTTC	CASSELDRGGGYTF
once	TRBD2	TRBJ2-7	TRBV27	TGTGCCACCCGTCAAAGCGGGGGTGACGAGCAGTACTTC	CATRQSGGDEQYF
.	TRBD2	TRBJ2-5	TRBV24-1	TGTGCCACCAGTGATGGCGGGGGGGCGGAGACCCAGTACTTC	CATSDGGGAETQYF
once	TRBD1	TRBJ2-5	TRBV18	TGTGCCAGCTCACCAGTAGGGACAGAAGAGACCCAGTACTTC	CASSPVGTEETQYF
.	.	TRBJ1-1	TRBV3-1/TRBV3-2	TGTGCCAGCAGCCAAAGAGGGGGGAACACTGAAGCTTTCTTT	CASSQRGGNTEAFF
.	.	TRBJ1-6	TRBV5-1	TGCGCCAGCAGCTTGGCAGGGGCCTCCGCAATTTCACCCCTCCACTTT	CASSLAGASAISPLHF
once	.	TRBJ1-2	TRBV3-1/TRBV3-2	TGTGCCAGCAGCCAAGTGACGACGGATACTGAATACACCTTC	CASSQVTTDTEYTF
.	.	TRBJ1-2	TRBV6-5	TGTGCCAGCAGTTACTCGACACAGAAGCTGGGCTATGGCTACACCTTC	CASSYSTQKLGYGYTF
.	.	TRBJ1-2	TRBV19	TGTGCCAGTAGTATAGCAGGCAGGGGACTATCCGATGGCTACACCTTC	CASSIAGRGLSDGYTF
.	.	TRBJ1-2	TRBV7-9	TGTGCCAGCAGCCCCGAGCTATGGGACTATGGCTACACCTTC	CASSPELWDYGYTF
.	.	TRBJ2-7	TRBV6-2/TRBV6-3	TGTGCCAGCAGTTGGGGCGGGGCGACCTACGAGCAGTACTTC	CASSWGGATYEQYF
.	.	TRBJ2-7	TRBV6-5	TGTGCCAGCAGCGCGACTAGGTACTACGAGCAGTACTTC	CASSATRYYEQYF
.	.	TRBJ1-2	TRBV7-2	TGTGCCAGCAGCTTAGCGGCAGATGGCTACACCTTC	CASSLAADGYTF
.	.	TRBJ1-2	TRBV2	TGTGCCAGCAGTGCGACCCCGAACTATGGCTACACCTTC	CASSATPNYGYTF
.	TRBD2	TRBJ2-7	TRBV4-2	TGTGCCAGCAGCCAAGAGGTAGGCGGGGGAACCTACGAGCAGTACTTC	CASSQEVGGGTYEQYF
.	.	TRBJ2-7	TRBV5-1	TGCGCCAGCAGCTTGGGCTGGGGGGCGCCTGAAGAGCAGTACTTC	CASSLGWGAPEEQYF
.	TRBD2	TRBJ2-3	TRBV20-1	TGCAGTGCTAATGACGGGACTAGGCTAGGTACGCAGTATTTT	CSANDGTRLGTQYF
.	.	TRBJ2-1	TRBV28	TGTGCCAGCAGCACGTATGACGGGGGCAATGAGCAGTTCTTC	CASSTYDGGNEQFF
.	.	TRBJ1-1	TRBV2	TGTGCCATCAGACGTGCGGGGACGAACACTGAAGCTTTCTTT	CAIRRAGTNTEAFF
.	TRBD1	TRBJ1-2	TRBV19	TGTGCCAGTAGTCCTACAGGGGATGTCGGCTATGGCTACACCTTC	CASSPTGDVGYGYTF
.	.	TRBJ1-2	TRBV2	TGTGCCAGCAGTGAAGGGGGGGTGCGCGGCCCTCCGGCGAGTGGCTACACCTTC	CASSEGGVRGPPASGYTF
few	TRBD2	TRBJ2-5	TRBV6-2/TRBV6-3	TGTGCCAGCAGTTGGACTAGCCAAGAGACCCAGTACTTC	CASSWTSQETQYF
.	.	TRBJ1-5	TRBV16	TGTGCCAGCAGCCAGGAGAGTGGTCGGCAGCCCCAGCATTTT	CASSQESGRQPQHF
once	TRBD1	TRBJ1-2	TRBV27	TGTGCCAGCAGTTACTCAGGGGGCTATGGCTACACCTTC	CASSYSGGYGYTF
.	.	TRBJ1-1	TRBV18	TGTGCCAGCTCACCAGTAATTGTGGGAGCTGAAGCTTTCTTT	CASSPVIVGAEAFF
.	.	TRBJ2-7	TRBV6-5	TGTGCCAGCACATCGAGGCGGACCTCTCGCCGGGAGCAGTACTTC	CASTSRRTSRREQYF
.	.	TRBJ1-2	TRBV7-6	TGTGCCAGCAGTATAGCAAGTCAGGGGAACTATGGCTACACCTTC	CASSIASQGNYGYTF
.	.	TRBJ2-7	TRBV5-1	TGCGCCAGCAGCTTTGGGGGGTACGAGCAGTACTTC	CASSFGGYEQYF
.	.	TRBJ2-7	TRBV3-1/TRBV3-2	TGTGCCAGCAGCCTATACGGGCTCCCACTTTCAGTGCAGTACTTC	CASSLYGLPLSVQYF
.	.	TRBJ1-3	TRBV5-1	TGCGCCAGCAGCTTCGAAAACACCATATATTTT	CASSFENTIYF
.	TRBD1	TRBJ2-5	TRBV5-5	TGTGCCAGCAGCTTCGGACAGGGTAAAGAGACCCAGTACTTC	CASSFGQGKETQYF
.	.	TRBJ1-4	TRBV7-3	TGTGCCAGCAGCTTCCCCGATGGAGGGTGGGCAGACACCGAAAAACTGTTTTTT	CASSFPDGGWADTEKLFF
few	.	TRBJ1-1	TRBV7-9	TGTGCCAGCAGCTTTTCCCCGAACACTGAAGCTTTCTTT	CASSFSPNTEAFF